This T cell receptor beta chain was sequenced during a study of T cell responses to AZD1222 COVID-19 vaccine. V shed 0 bases, J shed 1 base, and the junction held 6 bases outside the gene matches. The CDR3 contains 16 residues. Germline V gene sequence: CDR1 SGHDT, CDR2 YYEEEE. The protocol was immunoSEQ multiplex PCR, while the TCRdb copy is restricted to in-frame clones and leaves out a portion. The table lists 180,000 or so clones, roughly nine tenths of them singletons. The source material was peripheral blood, sampled 28 days after the second AZD1222 dose. This TCR was sampled from an adult who received the AZD1222 COVID-19 vaccine. The gene calls are TRBV5-6 and TRBJ1-1, with 7 bases aligning to TRBD1. CDR3 bases: TGTGCCAGCAGCTTGGGGGCAGGGGGGCCGAACACTGAAGCTTTCTTT. Translating gives CASSLGAGGPNTEAFF.